The sequence of this T cell receptor beta chain was determined in a study of PD-1 blockade in classical Hodgkin lymphoma. The length of the CDR3 is 16 residues. V lost 4 bases and J 3 bases, leaving 17 bases between the germline ends. The germline V gene encodes CDR1 SGHTS and CDR2 YDEGEE. Repertoires were generated with immunoSEQ multiplex PCR, while TCRdb's copy carries only in-frame clones and drops some. Here the sample spans about 58,000 clones, 80% to 95% being singletons. Each of the patients experienced relapse following autologous stem cell transplantation, and their brentuximab vedotin exposure differed. This clone came up once.

This TCR was sampled from a human donor with classical Hodgkin lymphoma. This specimen consisted of peripheral blood mononuclear cells (PBMCs), obtained before the second cycle of nivolumab. The chain has TRBV5-8 and TRBJ2-1, with D possibly being TRBD1 or TRBD2 (5 bases each). DNA of the CDR3: TGTGCCAGCAGCGACGGGACCGCGGATATCTACAATGAGCAGTTCTTC. Translation gives CASSDGTADIYNEQFF.